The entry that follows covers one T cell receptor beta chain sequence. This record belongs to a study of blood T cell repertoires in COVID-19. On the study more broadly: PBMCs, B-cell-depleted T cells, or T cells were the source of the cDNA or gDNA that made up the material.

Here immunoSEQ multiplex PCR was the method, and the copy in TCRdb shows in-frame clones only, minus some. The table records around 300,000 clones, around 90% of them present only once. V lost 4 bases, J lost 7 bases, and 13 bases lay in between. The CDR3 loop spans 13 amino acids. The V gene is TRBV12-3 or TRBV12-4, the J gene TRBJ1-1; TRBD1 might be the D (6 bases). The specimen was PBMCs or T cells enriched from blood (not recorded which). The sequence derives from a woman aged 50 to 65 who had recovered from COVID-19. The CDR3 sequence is CASSWYRVSEAFF. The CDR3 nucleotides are TGTGCCAGCAGTTGGTACAGGGTTAGTGAAGCTTTCTTT.